The subject of this entry is one T cell receptor beta chain. Time point specified: peripheral blood 6 weeks after treatment start. Templates that were synthetic TCR analogs were spiked into each PCR. Sequencing used immunoSEQ multiplex PCR; TCRdb keeps in-frame clones, though not all of them. This sample has fewer than 50,000 clones, with about 86% found just once. The CDR3 loop spans 14 amino acids. V was cut by 7 bases and J by 2 bases, with 13 bases left in between. Looked up from germline, CDR1 is LNHDA and CDR2 is SQIVND (reference sequence). The sample originates from a study of PD-L1 blockade in urothelial cancer.

This material consisted of PBMCs, taken around atezolizumab (anti-PD-L1) treatment. This chain uses TRBV19 with TRBJ2-3, with D perhaps matching TRBD1 (5 bases). The TCR comes from a man aged 55-75 years with urothelial cancer. The CDR3 nucleotides are TGTGCCAGTAAGCCCCTTGGGGCCACAGATACGCAGTATTTT. Encoded protein: CASKPLGATDTQYF. Using reference TRBV19 and TRBJ2-3 for the parts outside the CDR3, the full variable domain is DGGITQSPKYLFRKEGQNVTLSCEQNLNHDAMYWYRQDPGQGLRLIYYSQIVNDFQKGDIAEGYSVSREKKESFPLTVTSAQKNPTAFYLCASKPLGATDTQYFGPGTRLTVL.